A selection of T cell receptor beta chains follows, all from one sample in a study of blood T cell repertoires in COVID-19. Using immunoSEQ multiplex PCR, the repertoire was profiled, and TCRdb retains in-frame clones only, with some absent. The sample yields tens of thousands of clones, approximately 81% seen once. The source material was peripheral blood. The receptors stem from a woman between 65 and 79 years old in a cohort sampled during active COVID-19. CDR3s include the opening cysteine and the closing phenylalanine or tryptophan. A D gene is named only where the DNA matches it firmly. Clone size is shown for a subset of rows, as once, few, many or a class of expanded clone.

abundance: .; v_gene: TRBV10-2; j_gene: TRBJ2-7; d_gene: .; CDR3aa: CASTGSSYEQYF; CDR3nt: TGCGCCAGCACGGGGAGCTCCTACGAGCAGTACTTC
abundance: .; v_gene: TRBV28; j_gene: TRBJ1-6; d_gene: TRBD1; CDR3aa: CAITPGQDNSPLHF; CDR3nt: TGTGCCATTACCCCGGGACAGGATAATTCACCCCTCCACTTT
abundance: once; v_gene: TRBV10-3; j_gene: TRBJ2-2; d_gene: TRBD1; CDR3aa: CATRRETGVTGELFF; CDR3nt: TGTGCCACTCGTAGGGAGACAGGGGTCACCGGGGAGCTGTTTTTT
abundance: .; v_gene: TRBV7-9; j_gene: TRBJ2-6; d_gene: .; CDR3aa: CASSLQGVGANVLTF; CDR3nt: TGTGCCAGCAGCCTACAGGGAGTTGGGGCCAACGTCCTGACTTTC
abundance: .; v_gene: TRBV5-4; j_gene: TRBJ1-2; d_gene: TRBD1; CDR3aa: CASSTSQGQTGYTF; CDR3nt: TGTGCCAGCAGCACCTCGCAGGGACAGACAGGCTACACCTTC
abundance: .; v_gene: TRBV24-1; j_gene: TRBJ2-7; d_gene: .; CDR3aa: CATSDGSKYEQYF; CDR3nt: TGTGCCACCAGTGACGGGAGTAAGTACGAGCAGTACTTC
abundance: .; v_gene: TRBV24-1; j_gene: TRBJ2-6; d_gene: TRBD2; CDR3aa: CATSGGLAGGSPGGANVLTF; CDR3nt: TGTGCCACCAGCGGGGGACTAGCGGGAGGGTCCCCCGGTGGGGCCAACGTCCTGACTTTC
abundance: .; v_gene: TRBV27; j_gene: TRBJ2-7; d_gene: TRBD2; CDR3aa: CASSLGGGRLEQYF; CDR3nt: TGTGCCAGCAGTTTAGGCGGCGGGAGGCTAGAGCAGTACTTC
abundance: .; v_gene: TRBV5-1; j_gene: TRBJ2-7; d_gene: .; CDR3aa: CASSLERGTHEQYF; CDR3nt: TGCGCCAGCAGCTTGGAACGGGGGACCCACGAGCAGTACTTC
abundance: .; v_gene: TRBV7-3; j_gene: TRBJ2-1; d_gene: TRBD1; CDR3aa: CASSPNPGQGNAFF; CDR3nt: TGTGCCAGCAGCCCAAATCCAGGACAGGGTAATGCGTTCTTC
abundance: .; v_gene: TRBV11-2; j_gene: TRBJ2-7; d_gene: TRBD1; CDR3aa: CASSLTTGPVEQYF; CDR3nt: TGTGCCAGCAGCTTAACGACAGGGCCGGTCGAGCAGTACTTC
abundance: once; v_gene: TRBV6-2/TRBV6-3; j_gene: TRBJ1-5; d_gene: .; CDR3aa: CASSFLQGNQPQHF; CDR3nt: TGTGCCAGCAGTTTCTTACAGGGCAATCAGCCCCAGCATTTT
abundance: .; v_gene: TRBV2; j_gene: TRBJ2-5; d_gene: .; CDR3aa: CASRGSRGETQYF; CDR3nt: TGTGCCAGCAGAGGCAGCCGGGGAGAGACCCAGTACTTC
abundance: .; v_gene: TRBV6-2/TRBV6-3; j_gene: TRBJ2-7; d_gene: .; CDR3aa: CASSFTGLTSLSYEQYF; CDR3nt: TGTGCCAGCAGTTTCACGGGACTGACCTCGCTCTCCTACGAGCAGTACTTC
abundance: .; v_gene: TRBV28; j_gene: TRBJ1-2; d_gene: .; CDR3aa: CAISTGTNYGYTF; CDR3nt: TGTGCCATTTCGACAGGAACTAACTATGGCTACACCTTC
abundance: .; v_gene: TRBV10-3; j_gene: TRBJ2-7; d_gene: .; CDR3aa: CAISESSGQYF; CDR3nt: TGTGCCATCAGTGAGTCGTCAGGGCAGTACTTC
abundance: .; v_gene: TRBV30; j_gene: TRBJ1-5; d_gene: .; CDR3aa: CAWSPPGDDSNQPQHF; CDR3nt: TGTGCCTGGAGCCCACCGGGGGATGATAGCAATCAGCCCCAGCATTTT
abundance: .; v_gene: TRBV18; j_gene: TRBJ1-1; d_gene: TRBD1; CDR3aa: CASSPSGGMNTEAFF; CDR3nt: TGTGCCAGCTCACCTTCAGGGGGGATGAACACTGAAGCTTTCTTT
abundance: few; v_gene: TRBV18; j_gene: TRBJ1-3; d_gene: .; CDR3aa: CASSPEDPGNGNTIYF; CDR3nt: TGTGCCAGCTCACCCGAGGACCCAGGGAATGGAAACACCATATATTTT
abundance: .; v_gene: TRBV18; j_gene: TRBJ1-6; d_gene: .; CDR3aa: CASSPMDTDNSPLHF; CDR3nt: TGTGCCAGCTCACCAATGGACACAGATAATTCACCCCTCCACTTT
abundance: .; v_gene: TRBV19; j_gene: TRBJ1-1; d_gene: .; CDR3aa: CASRDTRNTEAFF; CDR3nt: TGTGCCAGTAGAGACACTCGGAACACTGAAGCTTTCTTT
abundance: .; v_gene: TRBV2; j_gene: TRBJ2-7; d_gene: TRBD2; CDR3aa: CASSERRELVYF; CDR3nt: TGTGCCAGCAGTGAACGGCGGGAGTTGGTGTACTTC
abundance: .; v_gene: TRBV21-1; j_gene: TRBJ2-5; d_gene: .; CDR3aa: CASSKRQGARETQYF; CDR3nt: TGTGCCAGCAGCAAAAGACAGGGGGCCCGGGAGACCCAGTACTTC
abundance: .; v_gene: TRBV14; j_gene: TRBJ2-2; d_gene: .; CDR3aa: CASSQEKAGWNTGELFF; CDR3nt: TGTGCCAGCAGCCAAGAGAAAGCGGGCTGGAACACCGGGGAGCTGTTTTTT
abundance: .; v_gene: TRBV7-6; j_gene: TRBJ2-3; d_gene: TRBD2; CDR3aa: CASSPSGRADTQYF; CDR3nt: TGTGCCAGCAGCCCCAGCGGGAGAGCAGATACGCAGTATTTT
abundance: .; v_gene: TRBV7-2; j_gene: TRBJ1-2; d_gene: .; CDR3aa: CASSLVADSYGYTF; CDR3nt: TGTGCCAGCAGCTTAGTAGCCGACAGCTATGGCTACACCTTC
abundance: .; v_gene: TRBV5-1; j_gene: TRBJ2-2; d_gene: .; CDR3aa: CASSSQDTGELFF; CDR3nt: TGCGCCAGCAGCTCACAGGACACCGGGGAGCTGTTTTTT
abundance: .; v_gene: TRBV5-1; j_gene: TRBJ2-3; d_gene: .; CDR3aa: CASSLEGTDTQYF; CDR3nt: TGCGCCAGCAGCTTGGAGGGGACAGATACGCAGTATTTT
abundance: .; v_gene: TRBV7-2; j_gene: TRBJ2-5; d_gene: .; CDR3aa: CASSLAWGREETQYF; CDR3nt: TGTGCCAGCAGCTTAGCGTGGGGAAGGGAGGAGACCCAGTACTTC
abundance: .; v_gene: TRBV19; j_gene: TRBJ1-5; d_gene: TRBD1; CDR3aa: CASSIDRGRGQPQHF; CDR3nt: TGTGCCAGTAGTATAGACAGGGGGCGAGGTCAGCCCCAGCATTTT
abundance: .; v_gene: TRBV4-3; j_gene: TRBJ1-2; d_gene: .; CDR3aa: CASSQDRGAGDIRYTF; CDR3nt: TGCGCCAGCAGCCAAGATCGGGGTGCGGGAGATATTCGCTACACCTTC
abundance: .; v_gene: TRBV4-1; j_gene: TRBJ1-4; d_gene: .; CDR3aa: CASSQLGGEKLFF; CDR3nt: TGCGCCAGCAGCCAACTTGGCGGGGAAAAACTGTTTTTT
abundance: .; v_gene: TRBV5-4; j_gene: TRBJ2-3; d_gene: TRBD2; CDR3aa: CASSLAGLAGTSTDTQYF; CDR3nt: TGTGCCAGCAGCTTGGCCGGACTAGCGGGAACTAGCACAGATACGCAGTATTTT
abundance: .; v_gene: TRBV6-5; j_gene: TRBJ2-7; d_gene: TRBD1; CDR3aa: CASTGTGAYEQYF; CDR3nt: TGTGCCAGCACAGGGACAGGGGCCTACGAGCAGTACTTC
abundance: .; v_gene: TRBV7-9; j_gene: TRBJ1-1; d_gene: TRBD1; CDR3aa: CASSARTGGMDTEAFF; CDR3nt: TGTGCCAGCAGCGCCCGGACAGGGGGCATGGACACTGAAGCTTTCTTT
abundance: few; v_gene: TRBV10-3; j_gene: TRBJ2-7; d_gene: TRBD1; CDR3aa: CAISETGQGHEQYF; CDR3nt: TGTGCCATCAGTGAGACGGGACAGGGCCACGAGCAGTACTTC
abundance: .; v_gene: TRBV5-1; j_gene: TRBJ2-3; d_gene: TRBD1; CDR3aa: CASSLQGATADTQYF; CDR3nt: TGCGCCAGCAGCTTACAGGGGGCCACCGCAGATACGCAGTATTTT
abundance: .; v_gene: TRBV6-5; j_gene: TRBJ1-6; d_gene: TRBD1; CDR3aa: CASSYSYRGDSPLHF; CDR3nt: TGTGCCAGCAGTTACTCGTACAGGGGGGATTCACCCCTCCACTTT
abundance: few; v_gene: TRBV11-1; j_gene: TRBJ2-5; d_gene: TRBD1; CDR3aa: CASSSTGVPRETQYF; CDR3nt: TGTGCCAGCAGTTCAACAGGGGTGCCCCGGGAGACCCAGTACTTC
abundance: .; v_gene: TRBV6-5; j_gene: TRBJ1-1; d_gene: TRBD1; CDR3aa: CASRGQGGTEAFF; CDR3nt: TGTGCCAGCAGGGGACAGGGAGGGACTGAAGCTTTCTTT
abundance: .; v_gene: TRBV6-6; j_gene: TRBJ1-5; d_gene: .; CDR3aa: CASSTGSQPQHF; CDR3nt: TGTGCCAGCAGTACGGGAAGTCAGCCCCAGCATTTT
abundance: .; v_gene: TRBV18; j_gene: TRBJ2-7; d_gene: .; CDR3aa: CASSPNTGSPYEQYF; CDR3nt: TGTGCCAGCTCACCCAATACAGGGAGTCCCTACGAGCAGTACTTC
abundance: .; v_gene: TRBV28; j_gene: TRBJ2-5; d_gene: .; CDR3aa: CASSLPPRGETQYF; CDR3nt: TGTGCCAGCAGTTTACCTCCCCGGGGAGAGACCCAGTACTTC
abundance: .; v_gene: TRBV3-1/TRBV3-2; j_gene: TRBJ2-2; d_gene: TRBD2; CDR3aa: CASSQSGRTGELFF; CDR3nt: TGTGCCAGCAGCCAAAGCGGGAGAACCGGGGAGCTGTTTTTT
abundance: .; v_gene: TRBV5-1; j_gene: TRBJ1-1; d_gene: TRBD1; CDR3aa: CASSTQTGATEAFF; CDR3nt: TGCGCCAGCAGCACGCAAACAGGGGCCACTGAAGCTTTCTTT
abundance: once; v_gene: TRBV5-4; j_gene: TRBJ2-5; d_gene: TRBD2; CDR3aa: CASSPGLAGSQETQYF; CDR3nt: TGTGCCAGCAGCCCCGGACTAGCGGGTTCCCAAGAGACCCAGTACTTC
abundance: .; v_gene: TRBV3-1/TRBV3-2; j_gene: TRBJ2-1; d_gene: TRBD2; CDR3aa: CASSPGTSGNNEQFF; CDR3nt: TGTGCCAGCAGCCCCGGGACTAGCGGCAACAATGAGCAGTTCTTC
abundance: .; v_gene: TRBV19; j_gene: TRBJ1-2; d_gene: TRBD1; CDR3aa: CASSTGTGRYGYTF; CDR3nt: TGTGCCAGTAGTACCGGGACAGGCCGCTATGGCTACACCTTC
abundance: .; v_gene: TRBV2; j_gene: TRBJ2-5; d_gene: TRBD2; CDR3aa: CASSEELAGEQETQYF; CDR3nt: TGTGCCAGCAGTGAAGAACTAGCGGGAGAACAAGAGACCCAGTACTTC
abundance: .; v_gene: TRBV6-2/TRBV6-3; j_gene: TRBJ2-1; d_gene: TRBD2; CDR3aa: CASSPGTSGSNEQFF; CDR3nt: TGTGCCAGCAGCCCCGGGACTAGCGGGTCAAATGAGCAGTTCTTC
abundance: .; v_gene: TRBV4-1; j_gene: TRBJ2-7; d_gene: .; CDR3aa: CASSQDRVSYEQYF; CDR3nt: TGCGCCAGCAGCCAAGACAGGGTGTCCTACGAGCAGTACTTC
abundance: .; v_gene: TRBV28; j_gene: TRBJ1-1; d_gene: .; CDR3aa: CASSLWQTGNTEAFF; CDR3nt: TGTGCCAGCAGTTTATGGCAGACGGGGAACACTGAAGCTTTCTTT
abundance: once; v_gene: TRBV6-2/TRBV6-3; j_gene: TRBJ2-7; d_gene: TRBD2; CDR3aa: CASTPVAGGTEEQYF; CDR3nt: TGTGCCAGCACCCCCGTGGCGGGAGGGACTGAAGAGCAGTACTTC
abundance: .; v_gene: TRBV28; j_gene: TRBJ2-5; d_gene: TRBD1; CDR3aa: CASSLGQGWETQYF; CDR3nt: TGTGCCAGCAGCCTTGGACAGGGCTGGGAGACCCAGTACTTC
abundance: .; v_gene: TRBV4-3; j_gene: TRBJ2-3; d_gene: TRBD2; CDR3aa: CASSREASGSTDTQYF; CDR3nt: TGCGCCAGCAGCCGGGAGGCTAGCGGGAGCACAGATACGCAGTATTTT
abundance: few; v_gene: TRBV18; j_gene: TRBJ2-1; d_gene: .; CDR3aa: CASSLTPTFNNEQFF; CDR3nt: TGTGCCAGCTCACTGACTCCCACCTTCAACAATGAGCAGTTCTTC
abundance: .; v_gene: TRBV5-1; j_gene: TRBJ2-5; d_gene: TRBD2; CDR3aa: CASSSGTSGTETQYF; CDR3nt: TGCGCCAGCAGCTCAGGGACTAGCGGGACAGAGACCCAGTACTTC
abundance: .; v_gene: TRBV24-1; j_gene: TRBJ2-1; d_gene: .; CDR3aa: CATSERYSISSYNEQFF; CDR3nt: TGTGCCACCAGTGAGAGATACTCTATAAGCTCCTACAATGAGCAGTTCTTC
abundance: .; v_gene: TRBV19; j_gene: TRBJ2-6; d_gene: TRBD2; CDR3aa: CASRPSGFSGANVLTF; CDR3nt: TGTGCCAGTAGGCCTAGCGGGTTCTCTGGGGCCAACGTCCTGACTTTC